These 20 T cell receptor beta chains came from one sample sequenced in a study of tumor and adjacent non-tumor tissue in lung cancer. The template was RNA from unsorted bulk tissue. More than 3 cm separated this lung sample from the edge of the tumor. Three rounds of nested PCR, following a modified ARM-PCR protocol, produced the TCRbeta library. TCRdb recomputed calls from the multiplex PCR reads with MiXCR, one row per CDR3 protein. In the table there are over 100,000 distinct CDR3 sequences, 60% to 70% of which are singletons. Material: distant non-tumor lung tissue. All receptors derive from a man in his 60s with non-small cell lung cancer.

As to this clonotype: A single base separates this from a much larger clone, so it may be a read error. The chain carries TRBV4-1 and TRBJ1-6, with 9 bases matching TRBD1. Germline values: CDR1 MGHRA, CDR2 YSYEKL. The CDR3 is made up of 16 amino acids. CDR3 region: CASNQDAGTGRAPLHF. The CDR3 coding sequence is TGCGCCAGCAACCAAGATGCTGGGACAGGGAGGGCACCCCTCCACTTT.

A remark on this clonotype: Sequence at one end of the junction differs from germline and may be a read error. V and J are TRBV29-1 and TRBJ1-2; D is unresolved. Germline assignment: CDR1 SQVTM and CDR2 ANQGSEA. The CDR3 runs to 12 residues. DNA for the CDR3: TGCAGCGTTGAAGCCATGAAGTATGGCTACACATTC. Its protein product is CSVEAMKYGYTF.

This clonotype came up many times. The chain has TRBV5-4 and TRBJ2-4, with D perhaps TRBD1 (5 bases). Germline values: CDR1 SGHNT, CDR2 YYREEE (reference sequence). V was pared by 0 bases and J by 6 bases, with 10 bases between. There are 14 residues in the CDR3. The CDR3 nucleotides read TGTGCCAGCAGCTTGGAGCCAGGGCGAAACATTCAGTACTTC. Translated: CASSLEPGRNIQYF.

This clonotype has just one count. The junction does not match germline at one end; this may be a read error. The chain recombines TRBV5-6 with TRBJ1-1; D may be TRBD1 (5 bases). Germline V CDR1 and CDR2: SGHDT, YYEEEE. CDR3 length: 11 amino acids. Written as DNA, the CDR3 is TGTACCAGCAGCATCGGGACCGAAGTTTTCTTT. Its translation is CTSSIGTEVFF.

The chain couples TRBV11-2 to TRBJ1-5, with TRBD1 as a possible D gene (5 bases). Trimming stripped 3 bases from V and 15 bases from J, with 27 bases between. The CDR3 consists of 16 residues. Germline V gene data show CDR1 as SGHAT and CDR2 as FQNNGV. DNA of the CDR3: TGTGCCAGCAGCTTCGGGACGAGAGGTAGCAATCAGCTCCGGCATTTT. Its protein is CASSFGTRGSNQLRHF.

Worth noting for this clonotype: This may stem from a read error, because a much larger clone lies one nucleotide away. The chain joins TRBV6-2 or TRBV6-3 to TRBJ2-1; TRBD2 might be the D (5 bases). Germline assignment: CDR1 MNHEY and CDR2 SVGEGT. The CDR3 runs to 16 residues. Trimming left V 2 bases short and J 8 bases short, with 19 bases between. CDR3 protein: CASSYNLREVVDEQFF. The CDR3 bases are TGTGCCAGCAGTTACAATTTGAGGGAAGTCGTGGATGAGCAGTTCTTC.

About this clonotype itself: Being one base from a much bigger clone, this may be a read error. The chain combines TRBV12-3 or TRBV12-4 with TRBJ1-2; D gene uncertain. The CDR3 contains 13 residues. Trimming cost V 5 bases and J 4 bases, with 11 bases left between them. CDR3 loop: CASSATLTYGYTF. CDR3 DNA sequence: TGTGCCAGCAGTGCCACCTTAACCTATGGCTACACCTTC.

Written as DNA, the CDR3 is TGCGCCAGCAGCCAAGTCATAGGGCCCCAGTATTTT. Amino acid sequence: CASSQVIGPQYF. The rearrangement joins TRBV4-1 to TRBJ1-5, with D unclear. The DNA end favors TRBJ2-3, so the J call may be wrong. The CDR3 is 12 residues long. Germline CDR1 MGHRA, CDR2 YSYEKL.

At least ten counts were recorded for this clonotype. The J gene is TRBJ2-1, the V gene TRBV6-1; D may be TRBD1 (5 bases). Trimming pared 7 bases from V and 1 base from J, leaving 11 bases between. The CDR3 is 14 residues long. Germline V gene data show CDR1 as MNHNS and CDR2 as SASEGT. The CDR3 spells CASNQGESYNEQFF. CDR3 in DNA: TGTGCCAGCAATCAGGGTGAATCCTACAATGAGCAGTTCTTC.

The rearrangement joins TRBV30 to TRBJ2-1, with 9 bases aligning to TRBD1. The CDR3 spans 17 residues. V lost 2 bases to trimming and J lost 6 bases; unmatched junction nucleotides: 14. Germline CDR1 reads GTSNPN; CDR2 reads SVGIG (reference sequence). CDR3 region: CAWSPKRLPGQGNEQFF. The CDR3 DNA is TGTGCCTGGAGTCCGAAACGCCTACCGGGACAGGGCAATGAGCAGTTCTTC.

Regarding this clonotype: The germline gene is not matched at one end of the junction; a read error may be the cause. The chain employs TRBV11-2 and TRBJ1-2, with D perhaps TRBD1 (6 bases). The CDR3 is 14 amino acids. In germline, CDR1 is SGHAT, CDR2 FQNNGV. The CDR3 is CASSASAGAGGYTF. CDR3 DNA: TGCGCCAGCAGCGCAAGTGCGGGGGCTGGTGGCTACACCTTC.

The CDR3 protein is CARPGGRPRFGTDTQYF. The CDR3 DNA follows: TGTGCCAGACCTGGCGGGAGGCCCCGCTTTGGAACAGATACGCAGTATTTT. The rearrangement joins TRBV12-3 or TRBV12-4 to TRBJ2-3; TRBD2 matches at 8 bases. The CDR3 contains 17 residues. The V gene end was trimmed by 9 bases and the J gene end by 3 bases; junction bases not matched to a gene: 17.

A note on this clonotype: The junction differs from germline at one of its ends, possibly a read error. The chain employs TRBV11-2 and TRBJ2-3, with no clear D. Germline loops: CDR1 SGHAT, CDR2 FQNNGV. The CDR3 is made up of 15 amino acids. The CDR3 protein is CANSLTSPNTDTQFF. The CDR3 coding sequence is TGTGCCAACAGCTTAACCTCCCCGAACACAGATACGCAATTTTTT.

This clonotype was recorded many times. The rearrangement uses TRBV1 and TRBJ2-7; TRBD1 is taken as the D call from the table, unchecked against the DNA. TRBV1 is a recognized pseudogene. This CDR3 is 15 amino acids long. The CDR3 is CTSSRTDSREYEQYF. Written as DNA, the CDR3 is TGCACCAGCAGCCGGACAGATAGTCGAGAGTACGAGCAGTACTTC.

This clonotype has at least ten counts. The J gene is TRBJ2-7, the V gene TRBV7-9; TRBD2 matches at 10 bases. Germline V gene sequence: CDR1 SEHNR, CDR2 FQNEAQ (reference sequence). CDR3 size: 14 residues. The V and J ends lost 3 bases and 4 bases, in that order; junction bases with no gene match: 3. In nucleotides, the CDR3 is TGTGCCAGCAGCTTGTCTAGCGGGAGTTACGAGCAGTACTTC. Residues: CASSLSSGSYEQYF.

This clonotype was picked up many times. This chain joins TRBV20-1 and TRBJ2-5, with no clear D. The CDR3 is 11 amino acids. Trimming took off 4 bases at V and 5 bases at J, with 8 bases between the two ends. Germline V lookup: CDR1 DFQATT, CDR2 SNEGSKA (reference sequence). The CDR3, as DNA: TGCAGTGCTAAACTTCGGGAGACCCAGTACTTC. Protein: CSAKLRETQYF.

With regard to this clonotype: Lacking the conserved final phenylalanine or tryptophan, this CDR3 likely reflects a read error. The DNA is omitted, as the CDR3 cannot be located on it reliably, and the CDR3 follows TCRdb's listing. J is TRBJ2-1 and V is TRBV11-3; the table gives TRBD2 as D, unverified against the DNA. Germline lookup yields CDR1 SGHNT and CDR2 YENEEA. The CDR3 is made up of 14 amino acids, end residues included. The CDR3 loop reads CASRWEGLANEQSL.

Concerning this clonotype itself: One junction end disagrees with the germline gene, perhaps due to a read error. DNA for the CDR3: TGTGCCAACAGCTTAGTGGCTAACGGGAGCAGTGAGACCCAGTACTTC. Translating it yields CANSLVANGSSETQYF. The chain links TRBV11-2 to TRBJ2-5; D might be TRBD2 (6 bases). CDR3 size: 16 residues. Germline values: CDR1 SGHAT, CDR2 FQNNGV.

Comment on this clonotype: A read error may account for a junction end that differs from germline. The rearrangement uses TRBV6-6 and TRBJ1-1; no clear D gene. The germline CDR1 and CDR2 sequences are MNHNY and SVGAGI (reference sequence). CDR3 length: 13 residues. As DNA, the CDR3 is TGTGCCAGCAGTTCTCAGGTATACACTGAAGCTTGCTTT. Protein sequence: CASSSQVYTEACF.

A note on this clonotype: One end of the junction does not line up with germline, which may come from a read error. The chain uses TRBV5-1 and TRBJ2-3; D unresolved. Germline-derived CDR1 and CDR2 are SGHRS and YFSETQ. The CDR3 totals 14 residues. CDR3 bases: TGCGCCATCAGCTTGCTGTCAGTTACAGATACGCAGTATTTT. Its protein product is CAISLLSVTDTQYF.